A selection of T cell receptor beta chains follows, all from one sample in a study of OX40 agonist ivuxolimab in advanced cancers. TCRdb's table, derived via immunoSEQ multiplex PCR, lists solely in-frame clones and lacks some. Of tens of thousands of clones in the sample, roughly 89% were seen once. The sequencing here drew on CD4+ or CD8+ T cells sorted from blood, taken in a trial of the OX40 agonist ivuxolimab. These receptors all stem from an adult with an advanced solid tumor such as melanoma, head and neck, liver or kidney cancer. CDR3s include the opening cysteine and the closing phenylalanine or tryptophan. A D gene is named only where the DNA matches it firmly. The size entry is marked missing in some rows and otherwise reads once, few, many or a size class.

clone size: -
V gene: TRBV15
D gene: TRBD2
J gene: TRBJ2-1
CDR3 protein: CATRSSGGREFF
CDR3 DNA: TGTGCCACCAGGTCTAGCGGGGGGAGGGAGTTCTTC

clone size: -
V gene: TRBV7-2
D gene: TRBD1
J gene: TRBJ2-5
CDR3 protein: CASRGPGTGRAQYF
CDR3 DNA: TGTGCCAGCAGGGGCCCCGGGACAGGTAGGGCCCAGTACTTC

clone size: -
V gene: TRBV7-2
D gene: TRBD1
J gene: TRBJ2-2
CDR3 protein: CASSRDRGGSGELFF
CDR3 DNA: TGTGCCAGCAGCCGGGACAGGGGTGGGTCCGGGGAGCTGTTTTTT

clone size: -
V gene: TRBV18
D gene: TRBD1
J gene: TRBJ1-4
CDR3 protein: CASSRGQGTEGLFF
CDR3 DNA: TGTGCCAGCTCACGAGGACAGGGGACCGAGGGACTGTTTTTT

clone size: -
V gene: TRBV5-6
D gene: TRBD1
J gene: TRBJ1-1
CDR3 protein: CASRPETGPAFF
CDR3 DNA: TGTGCCAGCAGACCAGAGACAGGGCCGGCTTTCTTT

clone size: -
V gene: TRBV30
D gene: TRBD2
J gene: TRBJ2-7
CDR3 protein: CAWSQGGGMYEQYF
CDR3 DNA: TGTGCCTGGAGCCAAGGCGGGGGAATGTACGAGCAGTACTTC

clone size: -
V gene: TRBV29-1
D gene: -
J gene: TRBJ2-4
CDR3 protein: CSVEPPGLKNIQYF
CDR3 DNA: TGCAGCGTTGAACCTCCGGGACTGAAAAACATTCAGTACTTC

clone size: -
V gene: TRBV11-2
D gene: TRBD2
J gene: TRBJ2-1
CDR3 protein: CASSSRIGGTPYNEQFF
CDR3 DNA: TGTGCCAGCAGCTCACGCATCGGGGGGACGCCATACAATGAGCAGTTCTTC

clone size: few
V gene: TRBV5-1
D gene: -
J gene: TRBJ1-6
CDR3 protein: CASSLFGSNSPLHF
CDR3 DNA: TGCGCCAGCAGCTTGTTTGGCAGTAATTCACCCCTCCACTTT

clone size: -
V gene: TRBV7-8
D gene: TRBD2
J gene: TRBJ2-2
CDR3 protein: CASSLAGLVAGELFF
CDR3 DNA: TGTGCCAGCAGCTTAGCTGGACTAGTTGCCGGGGAGCTGTTTTTT

clone size: -
V gene: TRBV28
D gene: TRBD1
J gene: TRBJ1-2
CDR3 protein: CASRDRGIYGYTF
CDR3 DNA: TGTGCCAGCCGGGACAGGGGGATCTATGGCTACACCTTC

clone size: -
V gene: TRBV18
D gene: TRBD1
J gene: TRBJ1-1
CDR3 protein: CASSPFGTGIPEAFF
CDR3 DNA: TGTGCCAGCTCACCATTTGGGACAGGGATCCCTGAAGCTTTCTTT